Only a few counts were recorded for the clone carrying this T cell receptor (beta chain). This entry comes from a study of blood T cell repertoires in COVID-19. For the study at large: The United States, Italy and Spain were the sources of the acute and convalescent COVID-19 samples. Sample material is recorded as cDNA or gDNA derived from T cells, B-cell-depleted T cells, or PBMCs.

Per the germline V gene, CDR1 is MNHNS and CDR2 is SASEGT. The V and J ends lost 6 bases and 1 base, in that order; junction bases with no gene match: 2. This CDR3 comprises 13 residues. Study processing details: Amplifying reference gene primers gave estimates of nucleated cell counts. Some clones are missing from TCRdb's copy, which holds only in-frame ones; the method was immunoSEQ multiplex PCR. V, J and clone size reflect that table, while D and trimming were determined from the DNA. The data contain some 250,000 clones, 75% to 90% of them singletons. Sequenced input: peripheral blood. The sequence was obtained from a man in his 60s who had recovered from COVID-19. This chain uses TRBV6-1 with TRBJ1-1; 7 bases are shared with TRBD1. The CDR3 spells CASRRQGNTEAFF. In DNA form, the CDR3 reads TGTGCCAGCAGAAGACAGGGGAACACTGAAGCTTTCTTT.